This T cell receptor (beta chain) was captured by sequencing in a study of blood T cell repertoires in COVID-19. Overall study: The origin of the acute and convalescent COVID-19 samples was the United States, Italy and Spain. T cells, B-cell-depleted T cells, or PBMCs provided the cDNA or gDNA that served as material.

Assay: immunoSEQ multiplex PCR; the TCRdb copy retains only in-frame clones and omits some. The data hold approximately 97,000 clones, with approximately 85% observed a single time. CDR3 size: 14 residues. After removal of 1 base from V and 6 bases from J, the junction contained 3 bases not matched to a gene. CDR1 SGHNT and CDR2 YENEEA come from the germline V gene. This chain joins TRBV11-3 and TRBJ2-1; TRBD1 agrees at 7 bases. The sample taken for sequencing was peripheral blood. This receptor was obtained from a human donor in a cohort sampled during active COVID-19. The CDR3 DNA follows: TGTGCCAGCAGCTTAGGGCAGGGGGTCAATGAGCAGTTCTTC. Protein: CASSLGQGVNEQFF.